This TCR beta chain originates from a study of T cell repertoires in cytomegalovirus infection (dated by TCRdb to between 2018 and 2021). In terms of the full investigation: Peptide stimulations targeted recently identified HLA-C-restricted CMV epitopes, whose presentation resists viral immunomodulation, together with well-studied HLA-B-restricted epitopes. Donor HLA type was relevant to the analysis, because carriage of CMV infection together with the matching HLA type was indicated by public TCR beta signatures. The full study reports these points: In the ex vivo response, HLA-C-restricted CMV-specific TCR beta clonotypes were dominant, and in two of eight donors the single most frequent clonotype came from this HLA-C-restricted group. In both this cohort and an independent cohort of more than 350 donors, the cumulative frequency of public TCR beta family members distinguished carriers of CMV infection plus the relevant HLA type.

V ends up 5 bases short and J 0 bases short, with an unmatched junction base count of 13. The cysteine opens and the phenylalanine closes a CDR3 of 18 amino acids. Just CDR3 DNA is preserved here, 54 bases in frame from base 1. Via the germline V gene, CDR1 is MNHNS and CDR2 SASEGT. Read against the paper, the sample's treatment or condition label means: in vitro stimulation with specific CMV peptide epitopes to enrich CMV-specific T cells. On this clonotype itself: Its antigen is not yet known. Base qualities are not recorded, but no much larger clone differs from it by a single base.

Sequencer: Illumina HiSeq 1500. In-frame beta chains were kept once TCRdb had trimmed the public reads at Q25 with fastp and called clones with MiXCR. For every CDR3 protein sequence, its rows merge into one entry that carries the most common genes and DNA. The sample table records roughly 70,000 distinct CDR3 sequences; roughly 20% of these occur just once. Roughly 62% of the sample is in the top ten clones. The sequence joins TRBV6-1 to TRBJ2-3, and 8 junctional nucleotides match TRBD2. This material consisted of CD8+ T cells from cultured PBMCs, taken from culture after CMV antigen stimulation. This clonotype originated in a human donor in good health (CMV status not recorded). Some clones in this sample may be carry-over from other donors' samples. The CDR3 protein is CASSPQRGLPTSTDTQYF. The DNA sequence reads TGTGCCAGCAGTCCGCAGCGGGGGTTACCAACCAGCACAGATACGCAGTATTTT.